The next 10 T cell receptor beta chains were all read from a single sample in a study of blood T cell repertoires in COVID-19. Measured with immunoSEQ multiplex PCR; TCRdb has only the in-frame clones, and not every one. The table lists over 10,000 clones, approximately 72% of them singletons. The specimen was peripheral blood. The receptors come from a woman of 80 years or more with acute or convalescent COVID-19.

This chain links TRBV2 with TRBJ2-3; 9 nucleotides agree with TRBD2. CDR1 and CDR2 from the germline V gene are SNHLY and FYNNEI. With V trimmed by 6 bases and J by 0 bases, 4 bases remained unmatched. This CDR3 has 15 residues. CDR3 protein: CASRESGGSTDTQYF. DNA for the CDR3: TGTGCCAGCAGAGAAAGCGGGGGGAGCACAGATACGCAGTATTTT.

The chain links TRBV6-6 to TRBJ1-2, with 8 positions matching TRBD1. The V and J ends lost 5 bases and 6 bases, in that order; junction bases with no gene match: 11. This CDR3 region has 15 residues. Germline values: CDR1 MNHNY, CDR2 SVGAGI (reference sequence). The CDR3 sequence is CASSAGTGGLDGYTF. The CDR3 coding sequence is TGTGCCAGCAGTGCCGGGACAGGTGGTTTGGATGGCTACACCTTC.

This chain's CDR3 is CASSTGQSQETQYF. In DNA, the CDR3 is TGCGCCAGCAGCACCGGACAGTCCCAAGAGACCCAGTACTTC. The gene calls are TRBV5-1 and TRBJ2-5; D possibly corresponds to TRBD1 (6 bases). The CDR3 is made up of 14 amino acids. CDR1 SGHRS and CDR2 YFSETQ come from the germline V gene. V was cut by 4 bases and J by 1 base, with 11 bases left in between.

CDR3 DNA sequence: TGTGCCAGCTCACCACGAGGACAGGGGGCTAATCAGCCCCAGCATTTT. It is translated as CASSPRGQGANQPQHF. The chain links TRBV18 to TRBJ1-5; 11 bases fit TRBD1. The CDR3 spans 16 residues. Trimming took 1 base from V and 4 from J; bases not matched to a gene: 3. Germline-derived CDR1 and CDR2 are KGHSH and LQKENI.

This clone was observed a single time. The V and J genes are TRBV7-9 and TRBJ2-3, with a possible D match to TRBD2 (6 bases). The CDR3 extends over 14 amino acids. Trimming pared 1 base from V and 5 bases from J, leaving 10 bases between. Germline-derived CDR1 and CDR2 are SEHNR and FQNEAQ (reference sequence). CDR3 region: CASSLGLAIDTQYF. The CDR3 DNA is TGTGCCAGCAGCTTAGGTCTAGCGATAGATACGCAGTATTTT.

In this sample, this clone turned up a few times. V gene TRBV12-5 combines with J gene TRBJ2-2; D uncertain. V was cut by 5 bases and J by 4 bases, with 5 bases left in between. CDR1 LGHNT and CDR2 FRNRAP come from the germline V gene. This CDR3 region has 12 residues. CDR3 loop: CASGPITGELFF. The CDR3 nucleotides read TGTGCTAGTGGTCCCATCACCGGGGAGCTGTTTTTT.

The chain carries TRBV6-2 or TRBV6-3 and TRBJ2-5; TRBD2 agrees at 8 bases. The germline CDR1 and CDR2 sequences are MNHEY and SVGEGT. V dropped 5 bases and J dropped 3; count of bases not matched to a gene: 8. The CDR3 spans 15 residues. In DNA form, the CDR3 reads TGTGCCAGCAGTAACAGCGGGGGAAGGGAAGAGACCCAGTACTTC. Protein sequence: CASSNSGGREETQYF.

The chain is built from TRBV6-5 and TRBJ2-2; TRBD1 is a possible D gene (5 bases). Trimming left V 5 bases short and J 0 bases short, with 10 bases between. The germline V gene has CDR1 MNHEY and CDR2 SVGAGI. The CDR3 loop spans 15 amino acids. In DNA, the CDR3 is TGTGCCAGCAGTCGACTGACAGCGAACACCGGGGAGCTGTTTTTT. Amino acids: CASSRLTANTGELFF.

This clone was observed a handful of times. The chain has TRBV15 and TRBJ1-2; 9 bases line up with TRBD1. Germline V gene sequence: CDR1 LNHNV, CDR2 YYDKDF (reference sequence). This CDR3 comprises 13 residues. With 2 bases clipped from V and 6 bases from J, the junction kept 1 base outside the gene matches. CDR3 coding DNA: TGTGCCACCAGCAGAAGACAGGGGGATGGCTACACCTTC. Translating gives CATSRRQGDGYTF.

This clone has only a few counts. V is TRBV29-1 and J is TRBJ1-1, with D unclear. V lost 7 bases and J 0 bases, leaving 15 bases between the germline ends. The CDR3 covers 14 residues. CDR1 and CDR2 (germline): SQVTM, ANQGSEA. CDR3 protein: CSGGSGSLNTEAFF. The CDR3 nucleotides read TGCAGCGGGGGTAGCGGCTCCCTGAACACTGAAGCTTTCTTT.